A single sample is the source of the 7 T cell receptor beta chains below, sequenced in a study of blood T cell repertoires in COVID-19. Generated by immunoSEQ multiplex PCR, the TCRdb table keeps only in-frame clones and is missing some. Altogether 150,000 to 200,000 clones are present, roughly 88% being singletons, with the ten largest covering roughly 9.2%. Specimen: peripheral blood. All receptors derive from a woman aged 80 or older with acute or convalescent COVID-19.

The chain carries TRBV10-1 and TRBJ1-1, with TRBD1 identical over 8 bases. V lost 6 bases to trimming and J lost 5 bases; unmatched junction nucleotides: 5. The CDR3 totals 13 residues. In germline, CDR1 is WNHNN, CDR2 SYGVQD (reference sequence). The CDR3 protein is CASSTGGWTEAFF. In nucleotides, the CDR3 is TGCGCCAGCAGCACAGGGGGATGGACTGAAGCTTTCTTT.

The CDR3 reads CAWERDSYNEQFF. CDR3 in DNA: TGTGCCTGGGAACGGGACTCCTACAATGAGCAGTTCTTC. The chain combines TRBV30 with TRBJ2-1; the D gene is possibly TRBD2 (5 bases). Germline values: CDR1 GTSNPN, CDR2 SVGIG (reference sequence). The V end was cut by 5 bases, the J end by 0 bases, with 8 bases between. The CDR3 consists of 13 residues.

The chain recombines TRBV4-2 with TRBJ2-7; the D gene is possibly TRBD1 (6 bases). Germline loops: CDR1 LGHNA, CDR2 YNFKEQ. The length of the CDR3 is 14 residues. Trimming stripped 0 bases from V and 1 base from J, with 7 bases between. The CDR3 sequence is CASSQDRGSYEQYF. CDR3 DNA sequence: TGTGCCAGCAGCCAAGATAGGGGGTCCTACGAGCAGTACTTC.

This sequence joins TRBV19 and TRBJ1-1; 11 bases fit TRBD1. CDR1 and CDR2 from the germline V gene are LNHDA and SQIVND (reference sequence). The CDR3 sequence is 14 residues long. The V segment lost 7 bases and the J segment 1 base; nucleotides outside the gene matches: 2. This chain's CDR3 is CASMGTGGNTEAFF. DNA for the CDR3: TGTGCCAGTATGGGGACAGGGGGGAACACTGAAGCTTTCTTT. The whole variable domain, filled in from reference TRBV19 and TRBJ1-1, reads DGGITQSPKYLFRKEGQNVTLSCEQNLNHDAMYWYRQDPGQGLRLIYYSQIVNDFQKGDIAEGYSVSREKKESFPLTVTSAQKNPTAFYLCASMGTGGNTEAFFGQGTRLTVV.

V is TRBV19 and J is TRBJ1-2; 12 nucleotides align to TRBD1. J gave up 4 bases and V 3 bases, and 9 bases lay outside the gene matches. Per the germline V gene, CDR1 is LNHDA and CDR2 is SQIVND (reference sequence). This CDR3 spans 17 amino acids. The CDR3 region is CASSIRAGTGGFYGYTF. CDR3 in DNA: TGTGCCAGTAGTATTCGTGCCGGGACAGGGGGCTTCTATGGCTACACCTTC.

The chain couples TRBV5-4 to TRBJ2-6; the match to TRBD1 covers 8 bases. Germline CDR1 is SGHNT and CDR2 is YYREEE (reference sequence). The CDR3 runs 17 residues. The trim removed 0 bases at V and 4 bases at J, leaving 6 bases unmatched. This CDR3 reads CASSLETGAFGANVLTF. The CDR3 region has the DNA TGTGCCAGCAGCTTGGAGACAGGGGCTTTCGGGGCCAACGTCCTGACTTTC.

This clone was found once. CDR3 bases: TGCGCCAGCAGCCAAGACTGGGGGCCGCTTAGTACCTTC. It yields the protein CASSQDWGPLSTF. V usage is TRBV4-1 and J usage is TRBJ1-2; TRBD1 is a possible D gene (6 bases). Looked up from germline, CDR1 is MGHRA and CDR2 is YSYEKL. Deletions cut 0 bases from V and 14 bases from J, with 16 bases between. The CDR3 runs to 13 residues.